This is a list of T cell receptor beta chains from one sample in a study of Graves' ophthalmopathy and Graves' hyperthyroidism. One entry per CDR3 protein, called by TCRdb with MiXCR from the multiplex PCR reads. The sample lists 500,000 to 800,000 distinct CDR3 sequences, about two fifths occurring once. Material: peripheral blood. Receptors originate from an adult man with Graves' ophthalmopathy. Each CDR3 is given with its conserved first and last residue. Each record gives: clone size, J gene, V gene, D gene, CDR3 DNA, CDR3 protein. A D gene is named only where the DNA matches it firmly. Some rows mark clone size as missing; the rest say once, few, many or name a class of expanded clone.

>many|TRBJ2-7|TRBV9|NA
TGTGCCAGCAGCGTAGAAGGGGCAACCTACGAGCAGTACTTC
CASSVEGATYEQYF
>many|TRBJ2-5|TRBV7-9|TRBD2
TGTGCCAGCAGCAAATTTGGACTAGTTGAGGAGACCCAGTACTTC
CASSKFGLVEETQYF
>NA|TRBJ1-1|TRBV4-2|NA
TGTGCCTGGACCCCCGGGAGGGCAAACACTGAAGCTTTCTTT
CAWTPGRANTEAFF
>many|TRBJ1-2|TRBV7-2|NA
TGTGCCAGCAACCCCGGGCAGAGACCTAACTATGGCTACACCTTC
CASNPGQRPNYGYTF
>NA|TRBJ2-2|TRBV7-2|NA
TGTGCCAGCAGCCAACTGCTTACAGGGTATACCGGGGAGCTGTTTTTT
CASSQLLTGYTGELFF
>many|TRBJ2-6|TRBV5-1|NA
TGCGCCAGCAGCTTGGACCAGGACTCTGGGGCCAACGTCCTGACTTTC
CASSLDQDSGANVLTF
>many|TRBJ1-5|TRBV2|TRBD1
TGTGCCAGCACCATGACAGGGGGTCAGCCCCAGCATTTT
CASTMTGGQPQHF
>many|TRBJ1-6|TRBV7-2|NA
TGTGCCAGCAGCTCAAGCGAATACTATAATTCACCCCTCCACTTT
CASSSSEYYNSPLHF
>few|TRBJ1-5|TRBV20-1|NA
TGCAGTGCTAGAGGGGGACTACAGGGAAGTGATCAGCCCCAGCATTTT
CSARGGLQGSDQPQHF
>few|TRBJ2-7|TRBV7-2|NA
TGTGCCAGCAGTACCCGTATATCCTACGAGCAGTACTTC
CASSTRISYEQYF
>many|TRBJ1-5|TRBV15|TRBD1
TGTGCCACCAGCAGACCAGGGGGCGGAGATCAGCCCCAGCATTTT
CATSRPGGGDQPQHF
>many|TRBJ1-5|TRBV15|NA
TGTGCCACCAGCAGAGTTGGCGGAGGTCAGCCCCAGCATTTT
CATSRVGGGQPQHF
>NA|TRBJ2-3|TRBV2|NA
TGTGCCAGCAGTGAAGCGCGGGCGGCCACAGATACGCAGTATTTT
CASSEARAATDTQYF
>many|TRBJ1-2|TRBV10-3|TRBD1
TGTGCCATCGCCCCGGGACAGGGGGTCTATGGCTACACCTTC
CAIAPGQGVYGYTF
>NA|TRBJ1-6|TRBV7-2|NA
TGTGCCAGCAGTCTCAGATCCGGGGGGGCCGGAGGGTCCCTCCACTTT
CASSLRSGGAGGSLHF
>many|TRBJ2-7|TRBV7-9|NA
TGTGCCAGCAGCCCCTACAGGCAAATCGAGCAGTACTTC
CASSPYRQIEQYF
>NA|TRBJ1-1|TRBV29-1|TRBD1
TGCAGCTTAGTGTCAGGGGGCATGAACACTGAAGCTTTCTTT
CSLVSGGMNTEAFF
>few|TRBJ2-5|TRBV3-1|NA
TGTGCCAGCAGCCGCAAGATTGGAGACCGGGGAAAAGAGACCCAGTACTTC
CASSRKIGDRGKETQYF
>many|TRBJ1-4|TRBV20-1|NA
TGCAGTGCCCAGACCCAAGCTGCAACTAATGAAAAACTGTTTTTT
CSAQTQAATNEKLFF
>many|TRBJ2-7|TRBV12-3/TRBV12-4|TRBD2
TGTGCCAGCAGCGGGACTAGCGCCTACGAGCAGTACTTC
CASSGTSAYEQYF
>NA|TRBJ2-7|TRBV7-9|NA
TGTGCCAGCAGGGCCGGGACTTACCCCTACGAGCAGTACTTC
CASRAGTYPYEQYF
>NA|TRBJ2-5|TRBV7-9|NA
TGTGCCAGCTGGCCAGGGGAACAAGAGACCCAGTACTTC
CASWPGEQETQYF
>once|TRBJ1-3|TRBV29-1|NA
TGCAGCGTGGTCGGGGCCTCGAACACTGGAAACACCATATATTTT
CSVVGASNTGNTIYF
>NA|TRBJ1-4|TRBV25-1|TRBD1
TGTGCTAGCAAGTGGGGACAGGGAGGTGAAAAACTGTTTTTT
CASKWGQGGEKLFF
>NA|TRBJ1-1|TRBV3-1|NA
TGTGCCAGCAGCCAAGATTGGGGAAGGACTGAAGCTTTCTTT
CASSQDWGRTEAFF
>few|TRBJ1-4|TRBV14|NA
TGTGCCAGCACCAAAGGCGATGCGGCTAATGAAAAACTGTTTTTT
CASTKGDAANEKLFF
>few|TRBJ1-4|TRBV7-2|TRBD1
TGTGCCAGCAGCTTAAGGTTTTCAGGGGGAAATGAAAAACTGTTTTTT
CASSLRFSGGNEKLFF
>few|TRBJ2-7|TRBV3-1|TRBD1
TGTGCCAGCAGCCAAGAAGCAGGACAGGGAACTGACGAGCAGTACTTC
CASSQEAGQGTDEQYF
>many|TRBJ2-5|TRBV5-1|TRBD2
TGCGCCAGCAGCTTGGCTGCAGCGGGAGATGAGGAGACCCAGTACTTC
CASSLAAAGDEETQYF
>NA|TRBJ1-2|TRBV19|TRBD1
TGTGCCAGTACCGGACAGGGGGTCGGAGGCTACACCTTC
CASTGQGVGGYTF
>few|TRBJ1-6|TRBV29-1|NA
TGCAGCGTAGACGGTCGCCATTCACCCCTCCACTTT
CSVDGRHSPLHF
>many|TRBJ2-5|TRBV24-1|TRBD2
TGTGCCACCAGTGAGGGAGGGGTCGGGGAGACCCAGTACTTC
CATSEGGVGETQYF
>many|TRBJ1-3|TRBV7-9|NA
TGTGCCAGCAGCTCAACCGACAGTCCCTCTGGAAACACCATATATTTT
CASSSTDSPSGNTIYF
>many|TRBJ2-3|TRBV25-1|NA
TGTGCCAGCAGTGATATGTTGGGGGATACGCAGTATTTT
CASSDMLGDTQYF
>many|TRBJ2-5|TRBV10-2|NA
TGCGCCAGCAGTGAGTGGGTGAGAGGCCCCGGTGCGGAGACCCAGTACTTC
CASSEWVRGPGAETQYF
>NA|TRBJ2-2|TRBV12-3/TRBV12-4|TRBD1
TGTGCCAGCAGACTGGGACAGCCAAGCACCGGGGAGCTGTTTTTT
CASRLGQPSTGELFF
>many|TRBJ1-1|TRBV9|NA
TGTGCCAGCGGTAGGGGAGGAGGCACTGAAGCTTTCTTT
CASGRGGGTEAFF
>NA|TRBJ2-2|TRBV29-1|NA
TGCAGCGTTGGGCAGCTCGGGGAGCTGTTTTTT
CSVGQLGELFF
>NA|TRBJ2-7|TRBV25-1|TRBD2
TGTGCCAGCGGACTAGCGGGGTCCCTCTACGAGCAGTACTTC
CASGLAGSLYEQYF
>many|TRBJ2-5|TRBV24-1|NA
TGTGCCACCAGTGGTTTGGCAGAGACCCAGTACTTC
CATSGLAETQYF
>many|TRBJ1-5|TRBV10-2|NA
TGCGCCAGCAGTGAGTCGATCCGGGGCATCCATCAGCCCCAGCATTTT
CASSESIRGIHQPQHF
>NA|TRBJ2-7|TRBV20-1|NA
TGCAGTGCCCTCCCCATTGCGCGACACCGCTCCTACGAGCAGTACTTC
CSALPIARHRSYEQYF
>NA|TRBJ2-7|TRBV7-8|NA
TGTGCCAGCAGTGAGTCGGGAGACGCGGTGCAGTACTTC
CASSESGDAVQYF
>many|TRBJ2-7|TRBV20-1|NA
TGCAGTGCTAGAGATCCGGGGCGGACGGGGCAGTACTTC
CSARDPGRTGQYF
>NA|TRBJ2-5|TRBV7-8|TRBD2
TGTGCCAGCGCGAGAGGACTAGCGGGAGCCGGAGAGACCCAGTACTTC
CASARGLAGAGETQYF
>many|TRBJ2-7|TRBV7-9|NA
TGTGCCAGCAAGGGTTCCGGCTCCTACGAGCAGTACTTC
CASKGSGSYEQYF
>NA|TRBJ2-3|TRBV25-1|NA
TGTGCCAGCAGTGAATCTGTGGGCCGCACAGATACGCAGTATTTT
CASSESVGRTDTQYF
>many|TRBJ2-7|TRBV7-2|NA
TGTGCCAGCAGCTTAACCCTGGCGGGCGTACACTCCTACGAGCAGTACTTC
CASSLTLAGVHSYEQYF
>many|TRBJ2-7|TRBV29-1|NA
TGCAGCGTTGCGGGACTTAGCTACGAGCAGTACTTC
CSVAGLSYEQYF
>NA|TRBJ2-7|TRBV5-6|NA
TGTGCCAGCAGCTTGGGGACACTCGGAATTACGCGGCAGTACTTC
CASSLGTLGITRQYF